The 4 T cell receptor beta chains listed next were all sequenced from one sample in a study of blood T cells in healthy people across ages (dated by TCRdb to between 2015 and 2017). Libraries were built with 5' RACE. Instrument on record: Illumina HiSeq 2500. A second PCR of roughly 7 to 11 cycles was performed with a sample-barcoded 5' primer and a J-beta primer mix. TCRdb trimmed the raw reads at Q25, called clones with MiXCR and kept productive beta chains. Merged by CDR3 protein, the rows form single entries marked with the most common genes and DNA. Here the sample has approximately 760,000 distinct CDR3 sequences; 25% occur a single time. The top ten constitute more than 7.5% of the sample. The same specimen was also included in a second study, on T cells of mothers and their children.

Sequenced material: blood. These receptor sequences come from a boy younger than 18 in good health.

The chain is built from TRBV7-9 and TRBJ1-4; 7 bases agree with TRBD1. Germline V gene data show CDR1 as SEHNR and CDR2 as FQNEAQ (reference sequence). V trimming: 2 bases; J trimming: 0 bases; junction bases outside the gene matches: 3. The CDR3 totals 16 residues. CDR3: CASSLYQGATNEKLFF. The CDR3 DNA reads TGTGCCAGCAGCTTATATCAGGGGGCAACTAATGAAAAACTGTTTTTT.

The chain has TRBV4-1 and TRBJ1-2; 10 nucleotides line up with TRBD1. This CDR3 is 18 amino acids long. CDR1 is MGHRA and CDR2 is YSYEKL in the germline V gene. Unmatched junction bases numbered 15, after V lost 0 bases and J lost 8 bases. The CDR3 loop reads CASSQDAGGTGTGVGYTF. CDR3 coding DNA: TGCGCCAGCAGCCAAGATGCGGGAGGGACCGGGACAGGGGTAGGCTACACCTTC.

In its sample, this clonotype was seen a few times. The chain joins TRBV6-2 or TRBV6-3 to TRBJ2-1; D unresolved. The germline gives CDR1 MNHEY, CDR2 SVGEGT. This CDR3 region has 16 residues. V lost 3 bases and J 0 bases, leaving 12 bases between the germline ends. The CDR3 region is CASSYYSQSSYNEQFF. DNA for the CDR3: TGTGCCAGCAGTTATTATTCACAGAGCTCCTACAATGAGCAGTTCTTC.

In its sample, this clonotype was seen a few times. The V and J genes are TRBV20-1 and TRBJ1-2; the D is unclear. This CDR3 region has 12 residues. Trimming removed 3 bases from V and 3 bases from J, with 8 bases in between. Germline assignment: CDR1 DFQATT and CDR2 SNEGSKA (reference sequence). The CDR3 loop is CSARLEYYGYTF. As DNA, the CDR3 is TGCAGTGCTAGGCTGGAATACTATGGCTACACCTTC.